This T cell receptor (beta chain) was sequenced during a study of tumor and adjacent non-tumor tissue in lung cancer. The wider study: There were around 11 adenocarcinoma, a couple of squamous cell carcinoma and 1 small cell lung cancer cases.

The template was RNA from unsorted bulk tissue. Newly diagnosed lung cancer patients had thoracic surgery in China, August–late 2014, without prior chemotherapy. The study's findings and limits: Higher tumor TCR diversity was associated with shorter survival.

The CDR3 is 13 amino acids. CDR1 is SGHDT and CDR2 is YYEEEE in the germline V gene. Three rounds of nested PCR, following a modified ARM-PCR protocol, produced the TCRbeta library. MiXCR, run by TCRdb on the multiplex PCR reads, gives a single entry per CDR3 protein. Among about 200,000 distinct CDR3 sequences, 71% were seen once, and the ten largest hold almost 25%. This clonotype has just one count. Its antigen is not identified. Just one base apart from a much larger clone, this may be a read error. Sequenced input: lung tumor tissue. This clonotype was obtained from a man aged 60 to 69 with non-small cell lung cancer. The gene calls are TRBV5-6 and TRBJ1-5, with D unclear. The J call may be faulty, since TRBJ2-3 better matches the DNA end. The DNA of the CDR3 is TGTGCCAGCAGCCCCGGCGTCAATCAGCCCCAGTATTTT. It encodes CASSPGVNQPQYF.